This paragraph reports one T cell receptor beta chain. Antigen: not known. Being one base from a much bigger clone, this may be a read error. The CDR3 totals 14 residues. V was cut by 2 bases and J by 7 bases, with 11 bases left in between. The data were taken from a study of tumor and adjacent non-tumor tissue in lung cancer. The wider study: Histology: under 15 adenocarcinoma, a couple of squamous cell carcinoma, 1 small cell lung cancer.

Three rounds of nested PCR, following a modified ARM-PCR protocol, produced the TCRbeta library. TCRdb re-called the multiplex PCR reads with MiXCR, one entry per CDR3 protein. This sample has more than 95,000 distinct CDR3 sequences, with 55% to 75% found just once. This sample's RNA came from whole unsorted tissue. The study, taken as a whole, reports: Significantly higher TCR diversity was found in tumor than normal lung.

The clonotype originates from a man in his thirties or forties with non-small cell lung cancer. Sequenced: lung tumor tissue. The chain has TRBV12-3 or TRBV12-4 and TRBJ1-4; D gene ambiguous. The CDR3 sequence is CASSLQARREKLFF. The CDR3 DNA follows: TGTGCCAGCAGTTTACAGGCTCGGCGTGAAAAACTGTTTTTT.